Listed below are T cell receptor beta chains from one sample, sequenced in a study of cytomegalovirus exposure and HLA in healthy donors. TCRdb keeps only in-frame clones here, not all; method: immunoSEQ multiplex PCR. The sample gives about 160,000 clones, under 85% of which show up once; 1.3% to 1.5% is in the top ten. The sample consisted of PBMCs. These receptors all stem from a woman aged 30 to 39 in good health and CMV-seronegative. Each CDR3 is given with its conserved first and last residue. Expanded clones are given a class, and other clones once, few, many or no size at all.

TRBV5-1 - CASSLEGFSDHEQYF
TRBV5-1 once CASSSSGTRTGDTQYF
TRBV9 - CASSARWMTGPYWDTIYF
TRBV6-5 - CASSYNTNSGNTIYF
TRBV6-6 few CASTPSGANGLTF
TRBV28 - CASLLAGGPNEQFF
TRBV5-1 - CASSIGGRQETQYF
TRBV28 - CASSFSRGQDPNQPQHF
TRBV5-1 - CASSLGDSYGYTF
TRBV2 - CASSVSQGAREQYF
TRBV7-9 - CASTKGTVTYEQYF
TRBV27 - CASSLRTGISNQPQHF
TRBV2 - CASSEVVLSTEAFF
TRBV29-1 - CSALSGGASSYNEQFF
TRBV7-8 few CASSPSGFSPLHF
TRBV11-2 - CASSLQAEQYF
TRBV7-6 - CASSLRNRGGYNYGYTF
TRBV21-1 - CASSTERMSDRAEPYEQYF
TRBV5-6 - CASSFTVNTEAFF
TRBV27 few CASSSHGQGATGELFF